The 27 T cell receptor beta chains given below trace back to one sample, sequenced in a study of graft-versus-host responses after intestinal transplantation. Graft-derived tissue was subjected to processing to liberate intraepithelial and lamina propria lymphocytes. The protocol was immunoSEQ multiplex PCR, while the TCRdb copy is restricted to in-frame clones and leaves out a portion. The sample has more than 30,000 clones; roughly 87% are singletons. This specimen was ileum tissue, taken around seven months after intestinal transplant. Receptors originate from a human patient who received an intestinal transplant, so some T cells may come from the graft donor.

V usage is TRBV28 and J usage is TRBJ2-3, with 9 bases lining up with TRBD1. CDR1 and CDR2 (germline): MDHEN, SYDVKM. The CDR3 extends over 18 amino acids. V lost 4 bases to trimming and J lost 0 bases; unmatched junction nucleotides: 11. The CDR3 DNA sequence: TGTGCCAGCAGTTACGACCGCCGGACAGGGGATAGCACAGATACGCAGTATTTT. Protein sequence: CASSYDRRTGDSTDTQYF.

V gene TRBV27 combines with J gene TRBJ1-5; perhaps TRBD1 as D (6 bases). Looked up from germline, CDR1 is MNHEY and CDR2 is SMNVEV (reference sequence). This CDR3 has 16 residues. The V and J ends lost 5 bases and 0 bases respectively, with 14 bases between them. CDR3 in amino acids: CASSKDRGYSNQPQHF. As DNA, the CDR3 is TGTGCCAGCAGTAAGGACAGAGGCTATAGCAATCAGCCCCAGCATTTT.

The genes are TRBV18 and TRBJ1-2; D is perhaps TRBD1 (6 bases). Germline CDR1 KGHSH, CDR2 LQKENI. The V end was cut by 0 bases, the J end by 2 bases, with 13 bases between. This CDR3 contains 16 residues. The CDR3 reads CASSPPRTETNYGYTF. CDR3 DNA: TGTGCCAGCTCACCACCTAGGACAGAAACGAACTATGGCTACACCTTC.

The gene calls are TRBV6-5 and TRBJ2-2; D unclear. This CDR3 is built from 15 residues. The germline gives CDR1 MNHEY, CDR2 SVGAGI. V was trimmed by 0 bases and J by 1 base, leaving 6 bases between them. The CDR3 reads CASSYSGRNTGELFF. The CDR3 bases are TGTGCCAGCAGTTACTCAGGGCGGAACACCGGGGAGCTGTTTTTT.

This clone was seen a handful of times. The chain employs TRBV2 and TRBJ2-7; D ambiguous. The CDR3 length is 13 residues. With 4 bases removed from V and 7 bases from J, the gap between germline ends came to 14 bases. Germline V gene data show CDR1 as SNHLY and CDR2 as FYNNEI. CDR3 protein: CASSGTEPGEQYF. In DNA form, the CDR3 reads TGTGCCAGCAGTGGGACGGAACCGGGTGAGCAGTACTTC.

The chain uses TRBV7-9 and TRBJ1-2, with 8 bases fitting TRBD1. CDR1 and CDR2 from the germline V gene are SEHNR and FQNEAQ (reference sequence). The CDR3 length is 16 residues. V was pared by 2 bases and J by 4 bases, with 9 bases of the junction left unmatched. The CDR3 spells CASSLRGQENSYGYTF. CDR3 in DNA: TGTGCCAGCAGCTTACGGGGACAGGAGAACTCCTATGGCTACACCTTC.

This chain joins TRBV6-6 and TRBJ2-1, with 12 bases that match TRBD2. The CDR3 has 15 amino acids. Germline CDR1 and CDR2: MNHNY and SVGAGI (reference sequence). V was clipped by 6 bases and J by 8 bases; unmatched bases: 8. The chain's CDR3 is CASRSQASGRDEQFF. Written as DNA, the CDR3 is TGTGCCAGCAGAAGTCAGGCTAGCGGGAGGGATGAGCAGTTCTTC.

Here the CDR3 reads CAISVPSYNEQFF. As DNA, the CDR3 is TGTGCCATCAGTGTCCCCTCCTACAATGAGCAGTTCTTC. This rearrangement joins TRBV10-3 to TRBJ2-1; the D is unclear. V was clipped by 4 bases and J by 0 bases, with 4 bases between them. Germline assignment: CDR1 ENHRY and CDR2 SYGVKD. This CDR3 has 13 residues.

This chain connects TRBV28 to TRBJ2-7; TRBD2 might be the D (5 bases). This CDR3 has 14 residues. V gave up 7 bases and J gave up 3 bases, with 16 bases separating them. The germline CDR1 and CDR2 sequences are MDHEN and SYDVKM. In DNA, the CDR3 is TGTGCCAGCACCCCAGGTGGACTCCTCTACGAGCAGTACTTC. Translation gives CASTPGGLLYEQYF.

The chain carries TRBV7-2 and TRBJ2-7; 9 bases align to TRBD1. The CDR3 totals 15 residues. In germline, CDR1 is SGHTA, CDR2 FQGNSA. Germline trimming cut 5 bases from V and 0 bases from J; bases unmatched to any gene: 5. The DNA for the CDR3 is TGTGCCAGCAGCCCCTCGGGACAGGGCTCCTACGAGCAGTACTTC. This codes for CASSPSGQGSYEQYF.

This clone has more than one count but fewer than ten. This chain connects TRBV2 to TRBJ1-5, with 9 bases identical to TRBD1. This CDR3 spans 15 amino acids. The V segment lost 6 bases and the J segment 3 bases; nucleotides outside the gene matches: 6. Germline CDR1 reads SNHLY; CDR2 reads FYNNEI. The CDR3 reads CASRRQGDANQPQHF. CDR3 coding DNA: TGTGCCAGCAGAAGACAGGGGGACGCCAATCAGCCCCAGCATTTT.

The J gene is TRBJ1-4, the V gene TRBV2; D is ambiguous. Trimming pared 2 bases from V and 3 bases from J, leaving 10 bases between. Germline V gene sequence: CDR1 SNHLY, CDR2 FYNNEI. The CDR3 is 15 amino acids. The CDR3 here is CASSEMGWANEKLFF. The DNA for the CDR3 is TGTGCCAGCAGTGAAATGGGATGGGCTAATGAAAAACTGTTTTTT.

This clone is a singleton in its sample. The chain links TRBV5-1 to TRBJ2-1; D unclear. The CDR3 extends over 15 amino acids. Trimming pared 0 bases from V and 0 bases from J, leaving 7 bases between. Germline assignment: CDR1 SGHRS and CDR2 YFSETQ. The CDR3 coding sequence is TGCGCCAGCAGCTTGGCAGTCAGCTCCTACAATGAGCAGTTCTTC. It specifies CASSLAVSSYNEQFF. The whole variable domain, remainder taken from reference TRBV5-1 and TRBJ2-1, is KAGVTQTPRYLIKTRGQQVTLSCSPISGHRSVSWYQQTPGQGLQFLFEYFSETQRNKGNFPGRFSGRQFSNSRSEMNVSTLELGDSALYLCASSLAVSSYNEQFFGPGTRLTVL.

The chain couples TRBV30 to TRBJ2-3; TRBD1 is a possible D gene (5 bases). The CDR3 spans 14 residues. Deletions cut 5 bases from V and 2 bases from J, with 14 bases between. Germline-derived CDR1 and CDR2 are GTSNPN and SVGIG (reference sequence). As DNA, the CDR3 is TGTGCCTGGCAGGGTATGGGCTACACAGATACGCAGTATTTT. It yields the protein CAWQGMGYTDTQYF.

V gene TRBV11-2 combines with J gene TRBJ1-2; the D gene is possibly TRBD1 (5 bases). This CDR3 has 14 residues. V shed 5 bases and J shed 5 bases, with 15 bases lying between them. Germline V CDR1 and CDR2: SGHAT, FQNNGV. In DNA, the CDR3 is TGTGCCAGCAGCGAATCGCCTTCAGGGTATGGCTACACCTTC. It is translated as CASSESPSGYGYTF.

CDR3 bases: TGTGCCAGCAGCTTCGAGGGGGCCTCCTACAATGAGCAGTTCTTC. Protein: CASSFEGASYNEQFF. The chain combines TRBV5-6 with TRBJ2-1; 7 nucleotides line up with TRBD1. The V segment lost 2 bases and the J segment 0 bases; nucleotides outside the gene matches: 2. The germline V gene has CDR1 SGHDT and CDR2 YYEEEE. The CDR3 length is 15 residues.

This clone is deemed medium-sized (0.01 to 0.1%). The rearrangement links TRBV11-2 to TRBJ2-7; 7 nucleotides agree with TRBD1. Trimming took 2 bases from V and 0 from J; bases not matched to a gene: 4. The CDR3 has 15 residues. CDR1 is SGHAT and CDR2 is FQNNGV in the germline V gene. CDR3 residues: CASSLKGAISYEQYF. For the CDR3, the DNA is TGTGCCAGCAGCTTAAAGGGGGCAATCTCCTACGAGCAGTACTTC.

This clone was observed a single time. This rearrangement joins TRBV19 to TRBJ2-6; D gene ambiguous. V was shortened by 6 bases and J by 0 bases, with 6 bases between the two germline ends. The CDR3 consists of 14 residues. CDR1 is LNHDA and CDR2 is SQIVND in the germline V gene (reference sequence). The CDR3 nucleotides are TGTGCCAGTAGACAGAGCTCTGGGGCCAACGTCCTGACTTTC. This sequence encodes CASRQSSGANVLTF. Combining the CDR3 with reference TRBV19 and TRBJ2-6 gives the whole variable domain DGGITQSPKYLFRKEGQNVTLSCEQNLNHDAMYWYRQDPGQGLRLIYYSQIVNDFQKGDIAEGYSVSREKKESFPLTVTSAQKNPTAFYLCASRQSSGANVLTFGAGSRLTVL.

The gene calls are TRBV27 and TRBJ2-3, with D unclear. The CDR3 runs 12 residues. The V end was cut by 6 bases, the J end by 3 bases, with 7 bases between. CDR1 and CDR2 (germline): MNHEY, SMNVEV (reference sequence). This CDR3 reads CASRSGTDTQYF. CDR3 in DNA: TGTGCCAGCAGGAGTGGAACAGATACGCAGTATTTT.

The chain employs TRBV18 and TRBJ1-2; TRBD1 matches at 7 bases. CDR3 size: 14 residues. Germline CDR1 reads KGHSH; CDR2 reads LQKENI. J gave up 0 bases and V 6 bases, and 4 bases lay outside the gene matches. The CDR3 protein is CASSRDRANYGYTF. CDR3 nucleotide sequence: TGTGCCAGCTCGCGGGACAGAGCTAACTATGGCTACACCTTC. The full variable domain, its missing parts supplied by reference TRBV18 and TRBJ1-2, is NAGVMQNPRHLVRRRGQEARLRCSPMKGHSHVYWYRQLPEEGLKFMVYLQKENIIDESGMPKERFSAEFPKEGPSILRIQQVVRGDSAAYFCASSRDRANYGYTFGSGTRLTVV.

The chain recombines TRBV5-1 with TRBJ2-2, with D perhaps TRBD1 (6 bases). CDR3 size: 19 residues. Germline CDR1 is SGHRS and CDR2 is YFSETQ. V lost 0 bases and J lost 3, with 21 bases in between. Here the CDR3 reads CASSLAGLSRDIDTGELFF. Here the CDR3 DNA reads TGCGCCAGCAGCTTGGCGGGTTTGTCCCGGGACATAGACACCGGGGAGCTGTTTTTT.

CDR3: CASSSVQEQFF. The CDR3 DNA reads TGTGCCAGCAGCTCCGTTCAAGAGCAGTTCTTC. The chain combines TRBV11-2 with TRBJ2-1, with D unclear. Germline V lookup: CDR1 SGHAT, CDR2 FQNNGV. CDR3 length: 11 residues. V was clipped by 4 bases and J by 10 bases, with 8 bases between them.

The chain recombines TRBV5-4 with TRBJ1-2; TRBD1 agrees at 7 bases. The ends lost 2 bases at V and 4 bases at J; junction bases unmatched: 5. CDR3 length: 14 residues. Germline values: CDR1 SGHNT, CDR2 YYREEE (reference sequence). CDR3 bases: TGTGCCAGCAGCTTTGAAACAGGGGTCTATGGCTACACCTTC. Translated, it gives CASSFETGVYGYTF. The full variable domain, its missing parts supplied by reference TRBV5-4 and TRBJ1-2, is ETGVTQSPTHLIKTRGQQVTLRCSSQSGHNTVSWYQQALGQGPQFIFQYYREEENGRGNFPPRFSGLQFPNYSSELNVNALELDDSALYLCASSFETGVYGYTFGSGTRLTVV.

The chain is built from TRBV27 and TRBJ2-3; a weak D match, TRBD1 (6 bases). There are 15 residues in the CDR3. Germline V CDR1 and CDR2: MNHEY, SMNVEV (reference sequence). Trimming left V 2 bases short and J 2 bases short, with 11 bases between. The CDR3 coding sequence is TGTGCCAGCAGTTTAGGGGGCTACCCCACAGATACGCAGTATTTT. It yields the protein CASSLGGYPTDTQYF.

The CDR3 sequence is CASNGRTLNIQYF. Written as DNA, the CDR3 is TGTGCCAGCAATGGCAGAACCTTAAACATTCAGTACTTC. This chain joins TRBV28 and TRBJ2-4; D is unresolved. Per the germline V gene, CDR1 is MDHEN and CDR2 is SYDVKM. This CDR3 comprises 13 residues. V was shortened by 7 bases and J by 6 bases, with 13 bases between the two germline ends.

This rearrangement joins TRBV5-4 to TRBJ2-1; D is unresolved. In germline, CDR1 is SGHNT, CDR2 YYREEE (reference sequence). Trimming removed 0 bases from V and 7 bases from J, with 2 bases in between. The CDR3 totals 11 residues. The CDR3 DNA follows: TGTGCCAGCAGCTTGGAAAATGAGCAGTTCTTC. Amino acid sequence: CASSLENEQFF.

A few counts support this clone. V is TRBV6-5 and J is TRBJ1-2; a weak D match, TRBD1 (6 bases). V was trimmed by 7 bases and J by 5 bases, leaving 11 bases between them. Germline CDR1 MNHEY, CDR2 SVGAGI. This CDR3 comprises 12 residues. The CDR3 coding sequence is TGTGCCAGCACCCTCGGACAGTATGGCTACACCTTC. The encoded protein is CASTLGQYGYTF.